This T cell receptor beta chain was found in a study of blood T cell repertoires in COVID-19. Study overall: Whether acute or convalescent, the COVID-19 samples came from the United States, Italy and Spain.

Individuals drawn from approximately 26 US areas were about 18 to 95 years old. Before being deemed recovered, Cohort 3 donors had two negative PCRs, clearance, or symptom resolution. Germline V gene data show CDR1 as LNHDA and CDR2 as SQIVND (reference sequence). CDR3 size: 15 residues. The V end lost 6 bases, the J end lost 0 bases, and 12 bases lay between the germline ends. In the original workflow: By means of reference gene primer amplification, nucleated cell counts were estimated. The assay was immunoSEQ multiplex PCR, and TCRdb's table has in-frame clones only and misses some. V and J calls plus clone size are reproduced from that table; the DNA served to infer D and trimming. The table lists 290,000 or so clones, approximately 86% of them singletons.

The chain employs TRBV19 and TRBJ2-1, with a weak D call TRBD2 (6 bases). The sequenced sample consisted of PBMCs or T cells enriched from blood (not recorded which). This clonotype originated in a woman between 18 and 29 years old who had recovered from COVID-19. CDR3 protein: CASSTAGGSYNEQFF. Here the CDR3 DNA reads TGTGCCAGTAGCACAGCGGGTGGCTCCTACAATGAGCAGTTCTTC.